The T cell receptor (beta chain) under discussion was sequenced for a study of radiation and T cells in renal cell carcinoma. Time point reported: baseline pretreatment blood. The treatment is: 15 Gy SBRT to primary tumor, nephrectomy 4 weeks later. CDR1 and CDR2 (germline): LNHDA, SQIVND (reference sequence). V lost 3 bases and J 2 bases, leaving 13 bases between the germline ends. The CDR3 consists of 15 residues. This clone was recorded only once. The method was immunoSEQ multiplex PCR; TCRdb's version includes in-frame clones alone and lacks a portion of them. The data contain some 110,000 clones, around 83% of them singletons.

The sample here was blood, taken from a patient whose treatment included radiotherapy and nephrectomy. The receptor's source is a woman aged 55-70 years with renal cell carcinoma. The chain couples TRBV19 to TRBJ2-5, with D unclear. CDR3 residues: CASSMYWAVQETQYF. CDR3 in DNA: TGTGCCAGTAGTATGTATTGGGCGGTGCAAGAGACCCAGTACTTC.